A selection of T cell receptor beta chains follows, all from one sample in a study of T cell repertoires in ileal Crohn's disease. Sequencing used immunoSEQ multiplex PCR; TCRdb keeps in-frame clones, though not all of them. The table has 9,500 to 12,000 clones, around three quarters seen once. The sequenced material came from ileal tissue. The source is an adult with Crohn's disease. The CDR3 runs from the conserved cysteine through the conserved F or W. The D gene is left open where the match is weak. The size field is filled for only some rows; it gives once, few, many or a size class.

CDR3 protein,CDR3 DNA,D gene,J gene,clone size,V gene
CASSQDLGQGLYGYTF,TGCGCCAGCAGCCAAGATCTGGGACAGGGTCTCTATGGCTACACCTTC,TRBD1,TRBJ1-2,.,TRBV4-3
CASSPLGRSDTQYF,TGTGCCAGCTCACCTCTGGGGCGATCAGATACGCAGTATTTT,.,TRBJ2-3,.,TRBV18
CASSVVGQHEMSSYNSPLHF,TGTGCCAGCAGCGTAGTTGGGCAGCACGAGATGAGCTCCTATAATTCACCCCTCCACTTT,.,TRBJ1-6,.,TRBV9
CASRGQGDYEQYF,TGTGCCAGCAGAGGACAGGGAGACTACGAGCAGTACTTC,TRBD1,TRBJ2-7,.,TRBV28
CASSHRGRGYTEAFF,TGTGCCAGCAGCCACCGAGGGAGGGGCTACACTGAAGCTTTCTTT,.,TRBJ1-1,.,TRBV14
CASSQQTGRYGYTF,TGCGCCAGCAGCCAACAGACAGGGCGCTATGGCTACACCTTC,TRBD1,TRBJ1-2,.,TRBV4-3
CSVEEVDSNTGELFF,TGCAGCGTTGAAGAGGTGGACTCGAACACCGGGGAGCTGTTTTTT,.,TRBJ2-2,.,TRBV29-1
CASSYGTGNTIYF,TGTGCCAGCAGTTACGGGACAGGAAACACCATATATTTT,.,TRBJ1-3,.,TRBV6-5
CASRAPTTEAFF,TGTGCCAGCAGGGCCCCAACCACTGAAGCTTTCTTT,.,TRBJ1-1,once,TRBV27
CASSQVAGVTDTQYF,TGTGCCAGCAGCCAGGTAGCGGGGGTCACAGATACGCAGTATTTT,TRBD2,TRBJ2-3,few,TRBV4-2
CASSYRTASTEAFF,TGCGCCAGCAGTTACAGGACAGCAAGCACTGAAGCTTTCTTT,.,TRBJ1-1,.,TRBV23-1
CASSPPWDTYEQYF,TGTGCCAGCTCACCACCGTGGGACACCTACGAGCAGTACTTC,.,TRBJ2-7,once,TRBV18
CASSFLGLAGRADTQYF,TGTGCCAGCAGTTTTCTAGGACTAGCGGGGAGGGCAGATACGCAGTATTTT,TRBD2,TRBJ2-3,once,TRBV28
CASSPSGQGDYGYTF,TGTGCCAGCTCACCAAGCGGACAGGGGGACTATGGCTACACCTTC,TRBD1,TRBJ1-2,few,TRBV18
CASSLVSETQYF,TGTGCCAGCAGCTTAGTGAGCGAGACCCAGTACTTC,.,TRBJ2-5,.,TRBV7-9
CASIEPPGTEAFF,TGTGCCAGCATCGAACCCCCGGGGACTGAAGCTTTCTTT,.,TRBJ1-1,.,TRBV2
CASAYRTGTDTQYF,TGTGCCAGCGCGTACAGGACAGGGACAGATACGCAGTATTTT,TRBD1,TRBJ2-3,large,TRBV27
CSVAQGGTDTQYF,TGCAGCGTTGCACAGGGCGGCACAGATACGCAGTATTTT,.,TRBJ2-3,.,TRBV29-1
CASSIDRGNYGYTF,TGTGCCAGCAGCATAGACAGGGGCAATTATGGCTACACCTTC,TRBD1,TRBJ1-2,.,TRBV28
CASSQAPGELFF,TGCGCCAGCAGCCAAGCTCCCGGGGAGCTGTTTTTT,.,TRBJ2-2,.,TRBV4-3
CASSELSGVAKNIQYF,TGCGCCAGCAGTGAGTTGAGCGGGGTAGCCAAAAACATTCAGTACTTC,TRBD2,TRBJ2-4,.,TRBV10-2
CASKRGAGGRATDTQYF,TGCGCCAGCAAAAGGGGGGCGGGGGGTCGGGCCACAGATACGCAGTATTTT,TRBD2,TRBJ2-3,.,TRBV4-1
CASSPPYREGEQYF,TGTGCCAGCTCACCGCCTTACAGGGAAGGCGAGCAGTACTTC,.,TRBJ2-7,.,TRBV18
CASSRQGAETQYF,TGTGCCAGCAGTAGACAGGGGGCAGAGACCCAGTACTTC,TRBD1,TRBJ2-5,.,TRBV27
CASSLAGGGQPQHF,TGCGCCAGCAGCCTCGCGGGAGGCGGACAGCCCCAGCATTTT,.,TRBJ1-5,once,TRBV4-3
CASSPQGLAGDEQYF,TGTGCCAGCAGCCCGCAGGGACTAGCGGGAGACGAGCAGTACTTC,TRBD2,TRBJ2-7,few,TRBV7-2
CASSFPGGVFF,TGTGCCAGCAGCTTTCCCGGAGGAGTGTTTTTT,.,TRBJ2-2,.,TRBV7-9
CASSLPSGTDTQYF,TGTGCCAGCAGCTTGCCTAGCGGGACAGATACGCAGTATTTT,TRBD2,TRBJ2-3,.,TRBV7-2
CASRLVSLNTEAFF,TGTGCCAGCCGACTTGTGAGCTTGAACACTGAAGCTTTCTTT,.,TRBJ1-1,.,TRBV6-6
CASSFTDTTYEQYF,TGCGCCAGCAGCTTTACAGATACAACCTACGAGCAGTACTTC,.,TRBJ2-7,.,TRBV5-1
CASSPGQNYGYTF,TGTGCCAGCAGCCCTGGACAGAACTATGGCTACACCTTC,.,TRBJ1-2,.,TRBV28
CASRFTGTEAFF,TGTGCCAGTAGGTTCACAGGGACTGAAGCTTTCTTT,.,TRBJ1-1,.,TRBV19
CASSDNRGGRGSYEQYF,TGCGCCAGCAGTGATAACAGGGGGGGAAGGGGCTCCTACGAGCAGTACTTC,.,TRBJ2-7,.,TRBV10-2
CAWSVQGAQHF,TGTGCCTGGAGTGTACAGGGGGCCCAGCATTTT,TRBD1,TRBJ1-5,.,TRBV30
CASSPDTRAELF,TGTGCCAGCTCACCCGATACACGTGCTGAATTATTC,.,TRBJ2-7,few,TRBV18
CASTWEGNEQYF,TGTGCCAGCACCTGGGAGGGGAACGAGCAGTACTTC,TRBD2,TRBJ2-7,few,TRBV28
CASSQEGAASGIFTDTQYF,TGTGCCAGCAGCCAAGAGGGGGCGGCTAGCGGGATTTTCACAGATACGCAGTATTTT,TRBD2,TRBJ2-3,large,TRBV4-2
CASGSLGLAGYNEQFF,TGTGCTAGTGGTTCCCTGGGACTAGCGGGGTATAATGAGCAGTTCTTC,TRBD2,TRBJ2-1,.,TRBV12-5
CASSGRAETYGYTF,TGTGCCAGCAGCGGGAGGGCAGAAACCTATGGCTACACCTTC,.,TRBJ1-2,.,TRBV9
CASSNFRSSYEQYF,TGTGCCAGTTCCAACTTTCGGAGCTCCTACGAGCAGTACTTC,.,TRBJ2-7,.,TRBV19
CASSVLGNTIYF,TGTGCCAGCAGCGTCCTGGGAAACACCATATATTTT,.,TRBJ1-3,.,TRBV9
CASSLGAGTRNTEAFF,TGTGCCAGCAGCTTGGGGGCCGGCACAAGGAACACTGAAGCTTTCTTT,.,TRBJ1-1,.,TRBV5-5